A selection of T cell receptor beta chains follows, all from one sample in a study of blood T cell repertoires in COVID-19. Using immunoSEQ multiplex PCR, the repertoire was profiled, and TCRdb retains in-frame clones only, with some absent. The sample consists of 150,000 to 200,000 clones, 84% of them appearing once. Material: PBMCs or T cells enriched from blood (not recorded which). These receptor sequences come from a woman between 50 and 59 years old who had recovered from COVID-19. The CDR3 runs from the conserved cysteine through the conserved F or W. Each record gives: D gene, clone size, J gene, V gene, CDR3 protein, CDR3 DNA. The D gene is left open where the match is weak. Expanded clones are given a class, and other clones once, few, many or no size at all.

- few TRBJ2-5 TRBV20-1 CSARPGNLQYF TGCAGTGCTAGACCGGGGAATCTCCAGTACTTC
- - TRBJ2-1 TRBV28 CASYPRLGGFSDEQFF TGTGCCAGCTATCCACGGCTAGGTGGGTTTTCAGATGAGCAGTTCTTC
- few TRBJ2-1 TRBV11-3 CASSPLTRDEQFF TGTGCCAGCAGCCCACTGACTCGGGATGAGCAGTTCTTC
- many TRBJ1-2 TRBV15 CATSPGGGLQKGYTF TGTGCCACCAGCCCCGGGGGAGGGTTACAAAAGGGCTACACCTTC
- - TRBJ2-3 TRBV2 CASSEWGGTDTQYF TGTGCCAGCAGTGAATGGGGAGGCACAGATACGCAGTATTTT
TRBD1 - TRBJ1-2 TRBV9 CASSPWDSHYGYTF TGTGCCAGCAGCCCATGGGACAGTCACTATGGCTACACCTTC
TRBD1 - TRBJ2-7 TRBV28 CASRTGGEKYEQYF TGTGCCAGCAGGACAGGGGGGGAAAAATACGAGCAGTACTTC
- few TRBJ2-1 TRBV19 CASSITGTTYNEQFF TGTGCCAGTAGTATAACCGGGACAACCTACAATGAGCAGTTCTTC
TRBD1 few TRBJ1-2 TRBV3-1/TRBV3-2 CASSQDAQGAEGYTF TGTGCCAGCAGCCAAGATGCTCAGGGGGCGGAGGGCTACACCTTC
- - TRBJ1-3 TRBV9 CASSVDLVSGNTIYF TGTGCCAGCAGCGTAGATCTCGTCTCTGGAAACACCATATATTTT
- - TRBJ2-5 TRBV29-1 CSVGSGRETQYF TGCAGCGTTGGAAGCGGGCGGGAGACCCAGTACTTC
- - TRBJ1-1 TRBV4-3 CASSQGGNFGTEAFF TGCGCCAGCAGCCAAGGAGGGAATTTCGGCACTGAAGCTTTCTTT
TRBD2 few TRBJ2-3 TRBV14 CASSQVLAIRIDTQYF TGTGCCAGCAGCCAAGTACTAGCGATTAGAATCGATACGCAGTATTTT
TRBD2 - TRBJ2-3 TRBV6-2/TRBV6-3 CASSYPLGSGGTDTQYF TGTGCCAGCAGTTACCCGCTGGGTAGCGGGGGCACAGATACGCAGTATTTT
- - TRBJ2-7 TRBV19 CASSIDTHYYEQYF TGTGCCAGTAGTATAGACACACACTACTACGAGCAGTACTTC
- - TRBJ2-2 TRBV19 CASSAGGEVTGELFF TGTGCCAGTAGTGCTGGTGGGGAGGTAACCGGGGAGCTGTTTTTT
TRBD1 - TRBJ2-1 TRBV19 CASSGQGAYNEQFF TGTGCCAGTTCCGGACAGGGGGCCTACAATGAGCAGTTCTTC
TRBD2 - TRBJ2-5 TRBV18 CASSLLAGGPEETQYF TGTGCCAGCTCACTCCTAGCGGGGGGGCCTGAAGAGACCCAGTACTTC
- - TRBJ1-3 TRBV5-1 CASSLGHNSGNTIYF TGCGCCAGCAGCTTGGGACACAACTCTGGAAACACCATATATTTT
- - TRBJ2-7 TRBV6-5 CASTRTHYEQYF TGTGCCAGCACTAGGACTCACTACGAGCAGTACTTC
- - TRBJ2-1 TRBV7-2 CASSLGPNFYNEQFF TGTGCCAGCAGCTTAGGCCCGAACTTCTACAATGAGCAGTTCTTC
TRBD2 - TRBJ2-1 TRBV11-3 CASSLVLTSGTSNEQFF TGTGCCAGCAGCTTAGTGCTGACTAGCGGGACTTCCAATGAGCAGTTCTTC
- - TRBJ2-7 TRBV29-1 CSVDGLTGDSQEAYEQYF TGCAGCGTTGATGGGTTAACAGGGGACTCCCAAGAGGCCTACGAGCAGTACTTC
- - TRBJ2-7 TRBV27 CASSFWGAYEQYF TGTGCCAGCAGTTTTTGGGGAGCCTACGAGCAGTACTTC
TRBD1 - TRBJ1-2 TRBV9 CASSVVPGQSSFNYGYTF TGTGCCAGCAGCGTCGTACCGGGACAGTCGTCCTTTAACTATGGCTACACCTTC
- - TRBJ1-2 TRBV28 CASSTLRGGIAGYTF TGTGCCAGCAGTACCCTCAGGGGTGGAATAGCCGGCTACACCTTC
TRBD1 once TRBJ2-4 TRBV2 CASRADRGGLGIQYF TGTGCCAGCAGGGCCGACAGGGGGGGCTTGGGCATTCAGTACTTC
TRBD1 - TRBJ1-2 TRBV19 CASEDRGRVNGYTF TGTGCCAGTGAGGACAGGGGGCGCGTAAATGGCTACACCTTC
TRBD2 - TRBJ2-1 TRBV7-2 CASSFARGSVNEQFF TGTGCCAGCAGCTTCGCGCGGGGGAGTGTCAATGAGCAGTTCTTC
- few TRBJ1-1 TRBV29-1 CSVMLGTGYTEAFF TGCAGCGTTATGCTAGGTACAGGGTACACTGAAGCTTTCTTT
TRBD2 - TRBJ2-2 TRBV19 CASSIGTSGGVSTGELFF TGTGCCAGTAGTATAGGGACTAGCGGGGGGGTATCTACCGGGGAGCTGTTTTTT
- - TRBJ1-2 TRBV3-1/TRBV3-2 CASSQGALVVGGYTF TGTGCCAGCAGCCAGGGGGCCCTTGTTGTGGGTGGCTACACCTTC
- - TRBJ2-1 TRBV4-1 CASSRRDEQFF TGCGCCAGCAGCCGGCGGGATGAGCAGTTCTTC
- - TRBJ1-1 TRBV7-2 CASSPRTANTEAFF TGTGCCAGCAGCCCACGGACAGCTAACACTGAAGCTTTCTTT
- - TRBJ1-2 TRBV9 CASSVARGGGNYGYTF TGTGCCAGCAGCGTAGCTAGGGGCGGGGGTAACTATGGCTACACCTTC
- - TRBJ1-1 TRBV5-4 CASSLDTTEAFF TGTGCCAGCAGCCTTGACACCACTGAAGCTTTCTTT
- - TRBJ1-2 TRBV7-6 CASSLDEWGDGYTF TGTGCCAGCAGCTTAGACGAGTGGGGGGATGGCTACACCTTC
- medium-sized TRBJ2-5 TRBV3-1/TRBV3-2 CASSQGRGGQTQYF TGTGCCAGCAGCCAAGGGAGGGGGGGGCAGACCCAGTACTTC
- - TRBJ2-1 TRBV4-2 CASSQEREQFF TGTGCCAGCAGCCAAGAGAGGGAGCAGTTCTTC
- - TRBJ2-7 TRBV19 CASSISLLGGYEQYF TGTGCCAGTAGTATATCGCTCCTTGGGGGGTACGAGCAGTACTTC
- - TRBJ2-6 TRBV19 CASSIRGAIGANVLTF TGTGCCAGTAGTATCAGGGGGGCTATTGGGGCCAACGTCCTGACTTTC
- - TRBJ1-2 TRBV28 CASSLDIGVGYTF TGTGCCAGCAGTTTAGATATAGGGGTAGGCTACACCTTC
- - TRBJ1-4 TRBV28 CASSPGGATNEKLFF TGTGCCAGCAGTCCGGGGGGGGCGACTAATGAAAAACTGTTTTTT
- once TRBJ1-2 TRBV5-1 CASSLPWSRNNGYTF TGCGCCAGCAGCTTGCCCTGGTCCAGAAATAATGGCTACACCTTC
TRBD2 - TRBJ2-1 TRBV10-2 CASRGGTIPNNEQFF TGCGCCAGCCGGGGCGGGACTATCCCTAACAATGAGCAGTTCTTC